Below, one T cell receptor (beta chain) is given with its context. This clone was observed once. The target of this receptor is not known. No quality values exist for individual bases; no much larger clone is one base distant. Collaborating institutions collected whole blood in K2EDTA tubes following their own protocols. Collaborator samples were shipped for TCRbeta analysis as frozen whole blood, isolated PBMCs, or DNA extracted from either sample type. These data come from a study of blood T cell repertoires in COVID-19 (TCRdb year 2020). Study-level background: The collaborator samples originated in the United States, Italy and Spain and spanned the acute and convalescent phases of COVID-19. The prospective study material was composed of cDNA or gDNA derived from T cells, B-cell-depleted T cells, or PBMCs. Deeply sampled blood TCRbeta repertoires from subjects exposed to, actively infected with, or recovered from COVID-19 were included in the dataset. A freely available public database, intended as a resource for researchers studying the immune response to SARS-CoV-2, is where the repertoires were released. Samples came from the ongoing ImmuneRACE study (first 160 participants) plus 1,254 subjects from 6 global collaborators. A de-identified subject ID, COVID-19 status, age in years and sex were almost always included in the sample metadata. Where HLA class I and class II types were available, the types were taken from metadata supplied by the sample provider, not from assay-based typing. On the study overall, not on this receptor specifically: The quantity of clinical and demographic metadata differed by source and by participant and was supplied without curation.

TCRbeta CDR3 regions were amplified from genomic DNA using the immunoSEQ Assay, a bias-controlled multiplex PCR. Per the source publication's procedure: The number of nucleated cells in each sample was estimated by amplification of reference gene primers within the assay. To quantify the absolute abundance of each unique TCRbeta CDR3 rearrangement, sequence reads were collapsed and filtered. For each sample, productive Simpson clonality was calculated as the square root of Simpson's diversity index across productive rearrangements. TCRdb stores this immuneACCESS table with in-frame sequences only. Part of the clones is absent; in the studies checked, under half of the shortfall reflects unresolved V genes, and no reason is known for the rest. D and trimming were read from the DNA, whereas the V and J calls and clone size are those reported in that table. This sample comprises under 250,000 clones, roughly 88% of them detected only once. The ten largest clones capture around 30% of the sample.

The germline V gene (reference sequence) specifies GTSNPN as CDR1 and SVGIG as CDR2. Reading from cysteine to phenylalanine, the CDR3 counts 14 amino acids. Only the CDR3 DNA is retained, 42 bases long and in frame from the first base. The germline ends are 12 bases apart after V is trimmed by 0 bases and J by 7 bases. Material for sequencing was peripheral blood. Recombination linked TRBV30 to TRBJ1-4; no confident D gene assignment can be made. The clonotype comes from a man aged 35 to 55 with acute or convalescent COVID-19. Read as DNA, the sequence is TGTGCCTGGAGTGTAGGCAGGCACCGTGAAAAACTGTTTTTT. It specifies CAWSVGRHREKLFF.